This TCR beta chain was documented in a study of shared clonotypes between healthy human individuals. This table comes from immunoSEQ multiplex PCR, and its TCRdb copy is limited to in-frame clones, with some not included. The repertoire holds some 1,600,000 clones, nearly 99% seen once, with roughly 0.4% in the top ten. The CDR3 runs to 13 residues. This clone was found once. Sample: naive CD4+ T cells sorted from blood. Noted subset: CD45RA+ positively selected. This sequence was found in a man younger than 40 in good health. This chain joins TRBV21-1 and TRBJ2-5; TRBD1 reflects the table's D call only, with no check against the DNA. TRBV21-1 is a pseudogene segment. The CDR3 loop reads CASSSTGLETQYF. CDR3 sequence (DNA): TGTGCCAGCAGCTCGACAGGGTTGGAGACCCAGTACTTC.